The 15 T cell receptor beta chains given below trace back to one sample, sequenced in a study of beta chain features in type 1 diabetes. Reverse transcription of all isolated RNA meant that expressed TCRB transcripts were sequenced. Measured with immunoSEQ multiplex PCR; TCRdb has only the in-frame clones, and not every one. This repertoire shows 310,000 or so clones, about 15% found once; its top ten account for 0.015% to 0.019%. Study conclusions and caveats: People with Type 1 diabetes carried modestly yet significantly shorter TCRB CDR3s in all four CD4+ subsets.

These TCRs are of unknown antigen specificity. Material: naive CD4+ T cells from blood. These receptors all stem from a man aged 18 to 29 with type 1 diabetes.

V gene TRBV7-2 combines with J gene TRBJ2-1; 7 bases align to TRBD2. The CDR3 length is 15 residues. Germline V gene sequence: CDR1 SGHTA, CDR2 FQGNSA. Losses at the gene ends were 5 bases for V and 3 bases for J; bases not matched to a gene: 7. In DNA, the CDR3 is TGTGCCAGCAGCCTGGCGCGGGGGAGCTACAATGAGCAGTTCTTC. Its protein product is CASSLARGSYNEQFF.

This clone appeared a few times. The CDR3: CASSPLASADTQYF. The CDR3, as DNA: TGTGCCAGCTCACCGTTGGCTAGCGCAGATACGCAGTATTTT. The rearrangement uses TRBV18 and TRBJ2-3; the D gene is possibly TRBD2 (6 bases). The germline CDR1 and CDR2 sequences are KGHSH and LQKENI. V lost 3 bases and J lost 4, with 11 bases in between. This CDR3 has 14 amino acids.

DNA of the CDR3: TGTGCCAGCAGCCTTCGGACTAGCGGGAGCTCCTACAATGAGCAGTTCTTC. Protein product: CASSLRTSGSSYNEQFF. This chain connects TRBV11-2 to TRBJ2-1; 13 positions agree with TRBD2. Unmatched junction bases numbered 4, after V lost 5 bases and J lost 0 bases. CDR3 length: 17 residues. The germline V gene has CDR1 SGHAT and CDR2 FQNNGV.

This clone has just a few counts. This chain connects TRBV7-2 to TRBJ1-5; tentative D call: TRBD1 (6 bases). The V end lost 2 bases, the J end lost 7 bases, and 12 bases lay between the germline ends. Germline CDR1 and CDR2: SGHTA and FQGNSA. This CDR3 has 14 amino acids. The CDR3 coding sequence is TGTGCCAGCAGCTTAAACAGGGTCGGCCAGCCCCAGCATTTT. Its protein product is CASSLNRVGQPQHF.

The rearrangement links TRBV11-2 to TRBJ2-3, with 7 bases aligning to TRBD2. V was pared by 5 bases and J by 3 bases, with 5 bases of the junction left unmatched. This CDR3 is built from 14 residues. Germline lookup yields CDR1 SGHAT and CDR2 FQNNGV. CDR3 coding DNA: TGTGCCAGCAGCCCGCGGACTAGGACAGATACGCAGTATTTT. The encoded protein is CASSPRTRTDTQYF.

The rearrangement links TRBV11-2 to TRBJ2-3, with D possibly matching TRBD2 (5 bases). The CDR3 extends over 13 amino acids. V was cut by 1 base and J by 5 bases, with 7 bases left in between. Germline V CDR1 and CDR2: SGHAT, FQNNGV. CDR3 amino acids: CASSLGGIDTQYF. DNA for the CDR3: TGTGCCAGCAGCTTAGGAGGGATAGATACGCAGTATTTT.

The chain is built from TRBV28 and TRBJ1-6; D call uncertain. Trimming took off 3 bases at V and 4 bases at J, with 13 bases between the two ends. CDR1 is MDHEN, CDR2 SYDVKM, per germline. The CDR3 length is 16 residues. The CDR3 sequence: CASSLPATVYNSPLHF. The CDR3 DNA reads TGTGCCAGCAGTTTGCCCGCTACCGTGTATAATTCACCCCTCCACTTT.

The chain combines TRBV18 with TRBJ2-5; 11 bases are a match to TRBD2. V shed 3 bases, J shed 0 bases, and the junction held 0 bases outside the gene matches. This CDR3 has 15 amino acids. Per the germline V gene, CDR1 is KGHSH and CDR2 is LQKENI. The CDR3 bases are TGTGCCAGCTCACCGACTAGCGGGGACCAAGAGACCCAGTACTTC. Amino acid sequence: CASSPTSGDQETQYF.

The CDR3 region has the DNA TGTGCCAGCTCACAGGGACTCACGAACACCGGGGAGCTGTTTTTT. Residues: CASSQGLTNTGELFF. J is TRBJ2-2 and V is TRBV18, with D tentatively TRBD2 (6 bases). The V end lost 4 bases, the J end lost 0 bases, and 9 bases lay between the germline ends. From germline, CDR1 is KGHSH and CDR2 LQKENI. CDR3 length equals 15 residues.

The rearrangement joins TRBV29-1 to TRBJ2-1; 7 nucleotides match TRBD2. CDR3 size: 13 residues. With V trimmed by 6 bases and J by 7 bases, 9 bases remained unmatched. In germline, CDR1 is SQVTM, CDR2 ANQGSEA. CDR3 sequence: CSVELGRRNEQFF. The CDR3, as DNA: TGCAGCGTGGAACTCGGGAGGAGGAATGAGCAGTTCTTC.

V gene TRBV11-2 combines with J gene TRBJ2-1, with TRBD2 matching 9 bases. The trim removed 8 bases at V and 7 bases at J, leaving 12 bases unmatched. The length of the CDR3 is 15 residues. Germline values: CDR1 SGHAT, CDR2 FQNNGV. The CDR3 here is CASGPLGGRGNEQFF. Here the CDR3 DNA reads TGTGCCAGCGGGCCCTTGGGCGGGAGGGGAAATGAGCAGTTCTTC.

This clone occurred a few times. This chain joins TRBV28 and TRBJ2-2; TRBD1 aligns across 10 bases. The CDR3 loop spans 14 amino acids. The V gene's germline CDR1 is MDHEN and CDR2 SYDVKM. V was clipped by 8 bases and J by 4 bases; unmatched bases: 4. The CDR3 loop reads CASDGTGVTGELFF. The CDR3 DNA is TGTGCCAGCGATGGGACAGGGGTCACCGGGGAGCTGTTTTTT.

The V call is TRBV6-5, the J call TRBJ1-5; the D gene is possibly TRBD1 (5 bases). CDR3 length equals 13 residues. The germline gives CDR1 MNHEY, CDR2 SVGAGI. This chain's CDR3 is CAGSGLVGQPQHF. The CDR3 DNA follows: TGTGCGGGCTCAGGGCTCGTAGGACAGCCCCAGCATTTT.

This clone was counted a few times. The rearrangement joins TRBV20-1 to TRBJ2-7; D is ambiguous. With 0 bases removed from V and 4 bases from J, the gap between germline ends came to 4 bases. There are 11 residues in the CDR3. CDR1 is DFQATT, CDR2 SNEGSKA, per germline (reference sequence). The CDR3 coding sequence is TGCAGTGCTAGAGATCCGTACGAGCAGTACTTC. This encodes CSARDPYEQYF.

This clone was seen more than once but under ten times. V usage is TRBV5-4 and J usage is TRBJ2-3, with 8 bases aligning to TRBD1. The V gene's germline CDR1 is SGHNT and CDR2 YYREEE (reference sequence). Trimming removed 4 bases from V and 0 bases from J; junction bases left unmatched: 4. This CDR3 spans 15 amino acids. The CDR3 loop reads CASSPGGASTDTQYF. In DNA, the CDR3 is TGTGCCAGCAGCCCAGGGGGCGCGAGCACAGATACGCAGTATTTT.